This T cell receptor beta chain was identified in a study of T cells in Graves' hyperthyroidism and ophthalmopathy. Study-wide results and caveats: Ophthalmopathy got predicted by the model a median approximately 6 months before its onset. Most clonotypes expanded in the thyroid (above 0.001) were also present in blood.

It was uncontrolled infection, other autoimmune disease, pregnancy or lactation that excluded patients. Diagnosis rested on symptoms, serum thyroxine and TRAb, thyroid ultrasound, and orbital computed tomography. This clonotype has a count of ten or more. Its antigen is not identified. The germline V gene encodes CDR1 SGHTA and CDR2 FQGNSA. CDR3 length equals 14 residues. V was pared by 5 bases and J by 0 bases, with 11 bases between. Amplification targeted TCR beta CDR3 regions from RNA transcripts. HTBI primers were used for first-round RT-PCR of the TCR CDR3. MiXCR, applied by TCRdb to the multiplex PCR reads, yields one record per CDR3 protein. The table shows a few hundred thousand distinct CDR3 sequences, with 15% occurring only once.

The sample taken for sequencing was blood. The chain joins TRBV7-2 to TRBJ2-7, with a tentative D call TRBD2 (6 bases). The receptor was derived from a woman aged 50 to 65 with Graves' hyperthyroidism that later progressed to Graves' ophthalmopathy. The CDR3 nucleotides read TGTGCCAGCAGCCAGGGACTGAGCTCCTACGAGCAGTACTTC. Translation gives CASSQGLSSYEQYF. The full variable domain, with the rest looked up from reference TRBV7-2 and TRBJ2-7, is GAGVSQSPSNKVTEKGKDVELRCDPISGHTALYWYRQSLGQGLEFLIYFQGNSAPDKSGLPSDRFSAERTGGSVSTLTIQRTQQEDSAVYLCASSQGLSSYEQYFGPGTRLTVT.